The table lists the clone carrying this TCR beta chain with a count of one. Its cognate antigen is unknown. The data stem from a study of T cell responses to AZD1222 COVID-19 vaccine. Overall study findings and caveats: Clonal diversity was possibly underestimated, and the donors were mostly white British, with more females. Without day 14 samples, only post-peak T cell repertoires were studied. Nearly half of the spike-specific TCRs reportedly recognize variant regions that carry no mutations. Baseline testing showed seropositivity in only six or seven AZD1222 recipients.

Generated by immunoSEQ multiplex PCR, the TCRdb table keeps only in-frame clones and is missing some. This sample has fewer than 200,000 clones, with about nine tenths found just once. The TCR sequence derives from an adult who received the AZD1222 COVID-19 vaccine. Sample: peripheral blood, taken 28 days after the second AZD1222 dose.

CDR3 sequence (DNA): TGTGCCAGCAGCTTAGGGTCCGGGTCCGGGGAGCTGTTTTTT. Protein product: CASSLGSGSGELFF. The chain uses TRBV7-6 and TRBJ2-2; D is ambiguous. The CDR3 spans 14 residues. The germline V gene encodes CDR1 SGHVS and CDR2 FNYEAQ. V lost 1 base to trimming and J lost 6 bases, with 9 bases between them.